Listed below are T cell receptor beta chains from one sample, sequenced in a study of neoadjuvant anti-PD-1 for oral cavity cancer. TCRdb's copy holds only in-frame clones and misses some; the assay was immunoSEQ multiplex PCR. This table has approximately 42,000 clones, around 79% appearing once. Sequenced here: PBMCs, sampled after nivolumab (anti-PD-1) treatment. The receptors come from a person between 40 and 80 years old with oral cavity squamous cell carcinoma. Each CDR3 is given with its conserved first and last residue. Each record gives: V gene, CDR3 length, J gene, CDR3 protein.

V: TRBV6-5; length: 15; J: TRBJ1-5; CDR3: CASSYSDSGNQPQHF
V: TRBV4-1; length: 20; J: TRBJ2-1; CDR3: CASSQVKEWTTSGRGNEQFF
V: TRBV13; length: 17; J: TRBJ2-1; CDR3: CASSLGRSGALYNEQFF
V: TRBV6-5; length: 14; J: TRBJ2-2; CDR3: CAIGGLGGTGELFF
V: TRBV15; length: 15; J: TRBJ1-2; CDR3: CATSRGGDRLHGYTF
V: TRBV6-1; length: 14; J: TRBJ1-2; CDR3: CASSANPGTGLDTF
V: TRBV6-5; length: 13; J: TRBJ2-7; CDR3: CASRQGEAYEQYF
V: TRBV25-1; length: 13; J: TRBJ1-1; CDR3: CASSAGTTTEAFF
V: TRBV2; length: 14; J: TRBJ2-5; CDR3: CASSGGTYQETQYF
V: TRBV6-1; length: 15; J: TRBJ1-3; CDR3: CASSERASAGNTIYF
V: TRBV30; length: 13; J: TRBJ1-5; CDR3: CAWSVQGNQPQHF
V: TRBV6-1; length: 15; J: TRBJ2-6; CDR3: CASTQSRSGANVLTF
V: TRBV30; length: 15; J: TRBJ2-2; CDR3: CAWTSGRTLTGELFF
V: TRBV7-2; length: 14; J: TRBJ1-5; CDR3: CASSWGAGDQPQHF
V: TRBV5-4; length: 12; J: TRBJ2-7; CDR3: CASNSDSYEQYF
V: TRBV6-6; length: 12; J: TRBJ2-7; CDR3: CASAGSFYEQYF
V: TRBV6-5; length: 14; J: TRBJ1-2; CDR3: CASRLTVSNYGYTF
V: TRBV5-6; length: 14; J: TRBJ1-1; CDR3: CASTLGEANTEAFF
V: TRBV19; length: 15; J: TRBJ2-7; CDR3: CASSIADRGSYEQYF
V: TRBV14; length: 14; J: TRBJ2-6; CDR3: CASSLASGANVLTF
V: TRBV4-1; length: 12; J: TRBJ2-3; CDR3: CASSQATGTQYF
V: TRBV11-3; length: 15; J: TRBJ2-1; CDR3: CASSVSGRAYNEQFF
V: TRBV11-2; length: 12; J: TRBJ1-1; CDR3: CASSLINTEAFF
V: TRBV2; length: 15; J: TRBJ2-2; CDR3: CASRGAGRNTGELFF
V: TRBV30; length: 11; J: TRBJ2-3; CDR3: CAWTSGRRQYF
V: TRBV6-4; length: 15; J: TRBJ2-1; CDR3: CASSLLAGGPDEQFF
V: TRBV11-2; length: 14; J: TRBJ1-6; CDR3: CASSAEAGNSPLHF
V: TRBV19; length: 18; J: TRBJ1-1; CDR3: CASSEGTGKKVWNTEAFF
V: TRBV5-5; length: 15; J: TRBJ1-2; CDR3: CASSLVAGIPYGYTF
V: TRBV25-1; length: 14; J: TRBJ1-3; CDR3: CASSEERTGNTIYF
V: TRBV5-1; length: 16; J: TRBJ1-2; CDR3: CASSEGGQGTFYGYTF
V: TRBV30; length: 17; J: TRBJ2-7; CDR3: CAWSTQSGLAGNYEQYF
V: TRBV28; length: 14; J: TRBJ2-1; CDR3: CASSLASLYNEQFF
V: TRBV19; length: 17; J: TRBJ2-6; CDR3: CASSPGLAGVGANVLTF
V: TRBV18; length: 14; J: TRBJ1-1; CDR3: CASSPDTRSTEAFF
V: TRBV28; length: 16; J: TRBJ1-3; CDR3: CASSPSGGRSGNTIYF
V: TRBV19; length: 15; J: TRBJ2-1; CDR3: CASSILRDRGNEQFF
V: TRBV9; length: 14; J: TRBJ2-5; CDR3: CASSVGLGQETQYF
V: TRBV11-2; length: 14; J: TRBJ2-2; CDR3: CASSLWTDTGELFF
V: TRBV6-5; length: 14; J: TRBJ1-1; CDR3: CASSYSRTVGEAFF
V: TRBV5-1; length: 13; J: TRBJ2-5; CDR3: CASSLDPSGTQYF
V: TRBV6-5; length: 16; J: TRBJ1-4; CDR3: CASSYSQLRVNEKLFF
V: TRBV19; length: 14; J: TRBJ2-7; CDR3: CASTPSGIPHEQYF
V: TRBV2; length: 13; J: TRBJ2-7; CDR3: CASLGWGPYEQYF
V: TRBV7-8; length: 14; J: TRBJ1-4; CDR3: CASCRQPTNEKLFF
V: TRBV14; length: 16; J: TRBJ2-2; CDR3: CASSQIRGRNTGELFF
V: TRBV7-9; length: 13; J: TRBJ2-7; CDR3: CASSTGQDWEQYF
V: TRBV9; length: 14; J: TRBJ1-3; CDR3: CASSAGTAGNTIYF
V: TRBV5-1; length: 17; J: TRBJ2-5; CDR3: CASAPGTSGRMGETQYF
V: TRBV5-8; length: 16; J: TRBJ2-1; CDR3: CASSSRDSVGRNEQFF
V: TRBV7-3; length: 15; J: TRBJ2-3; CDR3: CASSLGTSGTDTQYF
V: TRBV10-2; length: 14; J: TRBJ2-7; CDR3: CASSPLAGGREQYF
V: TRBV7-2; length: 15; J: TRBJ2-1; CDR3: CASSLNPLIRNEQFF
V: TRBV19; length: 12; J: TRBJ1-1; CDR3: CASCRVNTEAFF
V: TRBV7-8; length: 15; J: TRBJ1-3; CDR3: CASSARGQTGNTIYF
V: TRBV7-9; length: 13; J: TRBJ1-1; CDR3: CASSLGGDTEAFF
V: TRBV9; length: 12; J: TRBJ1-1; CDR3: CASSVAGREAFF
V: TRBV28; length: 14; J: TRBJ1-4; CDR3: CASIPGGLREKLFF
V: TRBV5-1; length: 15; J: TRBJ2-6; CDR3: CASSQKDSGANVLTF